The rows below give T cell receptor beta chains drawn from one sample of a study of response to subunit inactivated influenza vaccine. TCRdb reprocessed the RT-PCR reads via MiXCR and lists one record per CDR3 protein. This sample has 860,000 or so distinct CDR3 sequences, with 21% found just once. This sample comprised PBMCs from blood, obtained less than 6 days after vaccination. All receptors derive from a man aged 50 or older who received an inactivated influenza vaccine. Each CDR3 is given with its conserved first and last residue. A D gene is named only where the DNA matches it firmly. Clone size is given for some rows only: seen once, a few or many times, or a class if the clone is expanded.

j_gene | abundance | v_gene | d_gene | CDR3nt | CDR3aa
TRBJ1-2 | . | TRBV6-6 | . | TGTGCCAGCGCGGTCCCAGCTAACTATGGCTACACCTTC | CASAVPANYGYTF
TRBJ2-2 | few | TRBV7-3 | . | TGTGCCAGCAGCTTAAATGGCAGGACGAACACCGGGGAGCTGTTTTTT | CASSLNGRTNTGELFF
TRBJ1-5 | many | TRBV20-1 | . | TGCAGTGCTAGGAACCCAGCAGGGAATCAGCCCCAGCATTTT | CSARNPAGNQPQHF
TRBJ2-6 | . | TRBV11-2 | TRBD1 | TGTGCCAGCAGCTTTTTAGGACAGGCGGTCTCTGGGGCCAACGTCCTGACTTTC | CASSFLGQAVSGANVLTF
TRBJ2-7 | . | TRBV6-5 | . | TGTGCCAGCAGTTCGCAAACAGGGGAGCAGTACTTC | CASSSQTGEQYF
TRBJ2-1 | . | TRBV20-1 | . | TGCAGTGCTAGAGTTGGACCAGTTAAGAATGAGCAGTTCTTC | CSARVGPVKNEQFF
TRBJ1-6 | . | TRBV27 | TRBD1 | TGTGCCAGCGCTGCGGGGACAGTGAATAATTCACCCCTCCACTTT | CASAAGTVNNSPLHF
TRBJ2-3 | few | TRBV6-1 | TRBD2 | TGTGCCAGCAGTATCTTTCAACCGGGACTAGCAATGGATACGCAGTATTTT | CASSIFQPGLAMDTQYF
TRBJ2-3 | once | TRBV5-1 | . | TGCGCCAGCAGCTACAGACCTACTCCCGAATCGCAGTATTTT | CASSYRPTPESQYF
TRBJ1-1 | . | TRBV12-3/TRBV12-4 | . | TGTGCCAGCAGTTTAATTGGGGGTGAAGCTTTCTTT | CASSLIGGEAFF
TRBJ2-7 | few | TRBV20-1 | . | TGCAGTGCTAGTACATACCGGGACGGAGTCTACGAGCAGTACTTC | CSASTYRDGVYEQYF
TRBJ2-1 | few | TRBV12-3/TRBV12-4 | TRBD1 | TGTGCCAGCAGTTTAGGGACAGGGGGACTGTTCTTC | CASSLGTGGLFF
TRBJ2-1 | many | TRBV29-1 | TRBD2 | TGCAGCGTTGTCCTGGGACTAGCGAGGAATGAGCAGTTCTTC | CSVVLGLARNEQFF
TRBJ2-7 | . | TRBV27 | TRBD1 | TGTGCCAGCAGTTTACTAGGGACAGGGAAGAACGAGCAGTACTTC | CASSLLGTGKNEQYF
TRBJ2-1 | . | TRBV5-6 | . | TGTGCCAGCAGCTTGGGCTACGGATCAGAGCAGTTCTTC | CASSLGYGSEQFF
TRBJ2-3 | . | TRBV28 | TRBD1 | TGTGCCAGCAGGGACAGGGGACGTGGCACAGATACGCAGTATTTT | CASRDRGRGTDTQYF
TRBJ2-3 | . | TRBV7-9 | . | TGTGCCAGCAGCTTAACCCTAGTAACGCAGTATTTT | CASSLTLVTQYF
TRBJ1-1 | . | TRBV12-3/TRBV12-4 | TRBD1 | TGTGCCAGCAGAGCGGACAGGAGACGTACGAACACTGAAGCTTTCTTT | CASRADRRRTNTEAFF
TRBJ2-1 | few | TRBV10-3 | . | TGTGCCATCAGTGAGGCGATAACGAGCTCCTACAATGAGCAGTTCTTC | CAISEAITSSYNEQFF
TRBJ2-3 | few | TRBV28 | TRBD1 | TGTGCCAGCAGCCCTGGAGCTCAGGGGGTGATTTGGGAAGATACGCAGTATTTT | CASSPGAQGVIWEDTQYF
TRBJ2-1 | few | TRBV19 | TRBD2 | TGTGCCAGTAGTATCGAATTGGCAGGACTAGCGGGAGGCGGGTCCTACAATGAGCAGTTCTTC | CASSIELAGLAGGGSYNEQFF
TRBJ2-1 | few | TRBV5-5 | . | TGTGCCAGCAGCTTGGCCCCAGACAGCAAATACAATGAGCAGTTCTTC | CASSLAPDSKYNEQFF
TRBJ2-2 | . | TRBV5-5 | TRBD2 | TGTGCCAGCAGCTTGGTATTAGCGGGGGTGAACACCGGGGAGCTGTTTTTT | CASSLVLAGVNTGELFF
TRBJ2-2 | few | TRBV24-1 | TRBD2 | TGTGCCACCAGTGAATGGCGGCTAGCGGGAGGAATTGGCACCGGGGAGCTGTTTTTT | CATSEWRLAGGIGTGELFF
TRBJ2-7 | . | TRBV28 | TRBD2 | TGTGCCAGCAGTTCACTAGCGGGAGAGTACGAGCAGTACTTC | CASSSLAGEYEQYF
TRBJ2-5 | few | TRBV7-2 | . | TGTGCCAGCAGCTTAAGTTTAGCGGAAGAGACCCAGTACTTC | CASSLSLAEETQYF
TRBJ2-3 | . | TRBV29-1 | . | TGCAGCGTTGCGGCTAGCGAGGCAGATACGCAGTATTTT | CSVAASEADTQYF
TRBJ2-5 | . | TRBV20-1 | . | TGCAGTGCTAGCCCGGGGTCTGGTTCAGAGACCCAGTACTTC | CSASPGSGSETQYF
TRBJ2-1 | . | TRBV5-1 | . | TGCGCCAGCAGCAGGGACCTGGCCCCTCACAATGAGCAGTTCTTC | CASSRDLAPHNEQFF
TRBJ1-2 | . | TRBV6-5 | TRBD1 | TGTGCCAGCAGTTACGGGACAGGGAGCTATGGCTACACCTTC | CASSYGTGSYGYTF
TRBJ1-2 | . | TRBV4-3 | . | TGCGCCAGCAGCCACGGGGGACCCAACTATGGCTACACCTTC | CASSHGGPNYGYTF
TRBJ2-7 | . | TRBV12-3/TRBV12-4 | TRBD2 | TGTGCCAGCAGTTTAGCGCGCGGGGGGGCCAACGAGCAGTACTTC | CASSLARGGANEQYF
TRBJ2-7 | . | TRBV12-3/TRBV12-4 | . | TGTGCCAGCAGTTTGTGGGGGGCAAAAAACGAGCAGTACTTC | CASSLWGAKNEQYF
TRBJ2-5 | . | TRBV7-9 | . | TGTGCCAGCAGTCAGCTAGATGGTACAGGGAAGGTGGAGACCCAGTACTTC | CASSQLDGTGKVETQYF
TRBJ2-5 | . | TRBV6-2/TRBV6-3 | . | TGTGCCAGCAGCCAGGGCGGTAGATCCCAAGAGACCCAGTACTTC | CASSQGGRSQETQYF
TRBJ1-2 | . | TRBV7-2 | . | TGTGCCAGCAGCTTAGTGTTGCAGGGGCGCTATGGCTACACCTTC | CASSLVLQGRYGYTF
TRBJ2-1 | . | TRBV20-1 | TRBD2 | TGCAGTGCTAGCGGAACTAGCGGGAGGAAGACCTACAATGAGCAGTTCTTC | CSASGTSGRKTYNEQFF
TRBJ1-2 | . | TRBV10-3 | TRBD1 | TGTGCCATCAGCGACAGGGCGTTAGCTAACTATGGCTACACCTTC | CAISDRALANYGYTF